One sample yielded the 4 T cell receptor beta chains listed below, sequenced in a study of cytomegalovirus exposure and HLA in healthy donors. Amplification used 60 Vbeta primers and 13 Jbeta primers. Clones were sequenced by immunoSEQ multiplex PCR, and TCRdb holds only the in-frame ones, with some missing. In the table there are around 150,000 clones, roughly 87% of which are singletons. Sequencing was carried out using PBMCs. The receptors stem from a woman aged 40 to 50 in good health and CMV-seronegative.

This clone has just one count. The chain recombines TRBV20-1 with TRBJ2-7; D unresolved. This CDR3 spans 11 amino acids. Germline V gives CDR1 DFQATT, CDR2 SNEGSKA (reference sequence). V was clipped by 2 bases and J by 2 bases, with 4 bases between them. The DNA of the CDR3 is TGCAGTGCTAGACTAGCCTACGAGCAGTACTTC. It encodes CSARLAYEQYF.

The V gene is TRBV11-1, the J gene TRBJ1-1; 8 bases are shared with TRBD1. J was trimmed by 6 bases and V by 5 bases; bases with no gene match: 5. CDR3 length: 13 amino acids. Germline values: CDR1 SGHAT, CDR2 FQDESV (reference sequence). The DNA of the CDR3 is TGTGCCAGCAGCGTCAGGGGGCGCGCTGAAGCTTTCTTT. Residues: CASSVRGRAEAFF.

V usage is TRBV30 and J usage is TRBJ2-5; no definite D call. The DNA end is a closer match to TRBJ2-7, so the J assignment may be wrong. Germline lookup yields CDR1 GTSNPN and CDR2 SVGIG (reference sequence). The CDR3 covers 12 residues. The CDR3 is CALRHRSYEQYF. CDR3 bases: TGTGCCCTCAGGCACAGATCCTACGAGCAGTACTTC.

The chain links TRBV2 to TRBJ2-7; 8 bases are shared with TRBD1. The CDR3 contains 16 residues. The germline CDR1 and CDR2 sequences are SNHLY and FYNNEI. V gave up 5 bases and J gave up 7 bases; unmatched junction bases: 16. The CDR3 is CASSIERAGQAGEQYF. The CDR3 DNA sequence: TGTGCCAGCAGTATAGAGAGGGCGGGACAGGCCGGGGAGCAGTACTTC. Supplemented by reference TRBV2 and TRBJ2-7, the full variable domain reads EPEVTQTPSHQVTQMGQEVILRCVPISNHLYFYWYRQILGQKVEFLVSFYNNEISEKSEIFDDQFSVERPDGSNFTLKIRSTKLEDSAMYFCASSIERAGQAGEQYFGPGTRLTVT.